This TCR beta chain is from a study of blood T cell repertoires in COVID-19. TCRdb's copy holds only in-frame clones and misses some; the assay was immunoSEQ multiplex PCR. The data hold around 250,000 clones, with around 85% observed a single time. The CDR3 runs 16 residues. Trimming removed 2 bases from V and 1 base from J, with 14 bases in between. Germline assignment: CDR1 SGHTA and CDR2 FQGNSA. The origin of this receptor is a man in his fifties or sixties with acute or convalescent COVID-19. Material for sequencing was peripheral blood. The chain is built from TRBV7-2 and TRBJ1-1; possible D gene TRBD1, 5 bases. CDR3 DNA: TGTGCCAGCAGCTTAATCGGGGGGGACCAGAACACTGAAGCTTTCTTT. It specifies CASSLIGGDQNTEAFF. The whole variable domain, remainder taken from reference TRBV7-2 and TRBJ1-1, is GAGVSQSPSNKVTEKGKDVELRCDPISGHTALYWYRQSLGQGLEFLIYFQGNSAPDKSGLPSDRFSAERTGGSVSTLTIQRTQQEDSAVYLCASSLIGGDQNTEAFFGQGTRLTVV.